One and the same sample provided the 8 T cell receptor beta chains below, sequenced in a study of cytomegalovirus exposure and HLA in healthy donors. The assay was immunoSEQ multiplex PCR, and TCRdb's table has in-frame clones only and misses some. Altogether fewer than 200,000 clones are present, about nine tenths being singletons, with the ten largest covering 6.5% to 7.5%. The sequenced sample was PBMCs. These receptors were obtained from a man aged 25 to 40 in good health and CMV-seropositive.

The chain uses TRBV14 and TRBJ2-1, with 7 nucleotides matching TRBD2. V lost 6 bases and J lost 13; bases outside the gene matches: 15. This CDR3 comprises 14 residues. Germline V CDR1 and CDR2: SGHDN, FVKESK. The CDR3 DNA reads TGTGCCAGCAGTCTAAGATTGGAGACTAGCCGTCAGTTCTTC. It specifies CASSLRLETSRQFF.

The rearrangement links TRBV5-8 to TRBJ2-5, with D unresolved. V was clipped by 0 bases and J by 2 bases, with 8 bases between them. The CDR3 consists of 14 residues. In germline, CDR1 is SGHTS, CDR2 YDEGEE. The CDR3 loop reads CASSLVGDQETQYF. Written as DNA, the CDR3 is TGTGCCAGCAGCTTGGTGGGTGATCAAGAGACCCAGTACTTC. Using reference TRBV5-8 and TRBJ2-5 for the parts outside the CDR3, the full variable domain is EAGVTQSPTHLIKTRGQQATLRCSPISGHTSVYWYQQALGLGLQFLLWYDEGEERNRGNFPPRFSGRQFPNYSSELNVNALELEDSALYLCASSLVGDQETQYFGPGTRLLVL.

This sequence joins TRBV7-6 and TRBJ2-1, with D uncertain. This CDR3 region has 14 residues. Germline assignment: CDR1 SGHVS and CDR2 FNYEAQ. Trimming removed 2 bases at V and 7 bases at J, with 12 bases between. CDR3 sequence reads: CASSLSPTINEQFF. CDR3 DNA sequence: TGTGCCAGCAGCTTATCCCCCACCATTAATGAGCAGTTCTTC. Together with reference TRBV7-6 and TRBJ2-1, the CDR3 gives the full variable domain: GAGVSQSPRYKVTKRGQDVALRCDPISGHVSLYWYRQALGQGPEFLTYFNYEAQQDKSGLPNDRFSAERPEGSISTLTIQRTEQRDSAMYRCASSLSPTINEQFFGPGTRLTVL.

The chain couples TRBV5-1 to TRBJ2-3, with a tentative D call TRBD1 (5 bases). Germline assignment: CDR1 SGHRS and CDR2 YFSETQ. This CDR3 has 14 amino acids. With 4 bases removed from V and 2 bases from J, the gap between germline ends came to 11 bases. DNA for the CDR3: TGCGCCAGCAGCCCCAGACAGATCACAGATACGCAGTATTTT. It codes for CASSPRQITDTQYF.

V gene TRBV27 combines with J gene TRBJ2-7; D tentatively reads TRBD1 or TRBD2 (5 bases each). The CDR3 sequence is 13 residues long. Trimming removed 8 bases at V and 5 bases at J, with 16 bases between. CDR1 MNHEY and CDR2 SMNVEV come from the germline V gene (reference sequence). The CDR3 nucleotides are TGTGCCAGCTGGACCGGGGCCGCTAACGAGCAGTACTTC. Translating gives CASWTGAANEQYF.

This clone was counted only a few times. The CDR3 bases are TGTGCCAGCAGCTCCACAAAGGCAACTAATGAAAAACTGTTTTTT. Translated, it gives CASSSTKATNEKLFF. This chain links TRBV9 with TRBJ1-4; D not resolved. In germline, CDR1 is SGDLS, CDR2 YYNGEE. V lost 4 bases, J lost 0 bases, and 10 bases lay in between. The CDR3 totals 15 residues.

This clone was recorded only once. V usage is TRBV7-2 and J usage is TRBJ2-5; D is uncertain. Germline CDR1 reads SGHTA; CDR2 reads FQGNSA. CDR3 size: 13 residues. Trimming took 5 bases from V and 5 from J, leaving 12 bases between them. The CDR3 DNA reads TGTGCCAGCAGCGTGGGTACCAAGGAGACCCAGTACTTC. Translated: CASSVGTKETQYF.

On this clone: At the DNA level, this CDR3 is encoded by other sequences in the same sample as well. The J gene is TRBJ1-1, the V gene TRBV4-3, with D possibly being TRBD1 (5 bases). This CDR3 comprises 14 residues. Deletions cut 1 base from V and 1 base from J, with 7 bases between. CDR1 and CDR2 from the germline V gene are LGHNA and YSLEER. The CDR3, as DNA: TGCGCCAGCAGCCAAGTGAGGGGGAACACTGAAGCTTTCTTT. This encodes CASSQVRGNTEAFF.